This paragraph reports one T cell receptor (beta chain). V gave up 7 bases and J gave up 0 bases; unmatched junction bases: 5. The CDR3 is made up of 16 amino acids. In germline, CDR1 is LNHDA, CDR2 SQIVND (reference sequence). The record originates from a study of blood T cell repertoires in COVID-19. Overall study: Collection of acute and convalescent COVID-19 samples took place in the United States, Italy and Spain. T cells, B-cell-depleted T cells, or PBMCs supplied cDNA or gDNA.

How the authors handled the data: Nucleated cell counts were estimated from reference gene primer amplification. The protocol was immunoSEQ multiplex PCR, while the TCRdb copy is restricted to in-frame clones and leaves out a portion. V and J calls and clone size follow that table, whereas D and trimming were derived from the DNA. Of about 80,000 clones listed, about 83% are singletons. Specimen: peripheral blood. The rearrangement joins TRBV19 to TRBJ2-6, with 8 positions matching TRBD1. The TCR sequence derives from a human donor in a cohort sampled during active COVID-19. The CDR3 coding sequence is TGTGCCAGTACGGACAGGGCTTACTCTGGGGCCAACGTCCTGACTTTC. Its translation is CASTDRAYSGANVLTF.